The rows below give T cell receptor beta chains drawn from one sample of a study of cytomegalovirus exposure and HLA in healthy donors. Clones were sequenced by immunoSEQ multiplex PCR, and TCRdb holds only the in-frame ones, with some missing. Among approximately 170,000 clones listed, roughly four fifths were seen once. Sample: PBMCs. Source of these receptors: a woman aged 25 to 39 in good health and CMV-seropositive. Both conserved end residues are part of each CDR3. Fields, in order: J gene, D gene, V gene, clone size, CDR3 protein, CDR3 DNA. The D gene is left open where the match is weak. The size entry is marked missing in some rows and otherwise reads once, few, many or a size class.

TRBJ1-1 | - | TRBV18 | - | CASSSTWGDTEAFF | TGTGCCAGCTCATCTACCTGGGGGGACACTGAAGCTTTCTTT
TRBJ1-1 | - | TRBV9 | - | CASSVVGQNTEAFF | TGTGCCAGCAGCGTAGTTGGGCAGAACACTGAAGCTTTCTTT
TRBJ1-1 | - | TRBV2 | few | CASSYTGGNTEAFF | TGTGCCAGCAGTTATACTGGCGGGAACACTGAAGCTTTCTTT
TRBJ2-1 | - | TRBV5-1 | few | CASSLGAGPSYNEQFF | TGCGCCAGCAGCTTGGGCGCAGGGCCTTCGTACAATGAGCAGTTCTTC
TRBJ2-7 | - | TRBV5-1 | - | CASSLGLNYEQYF | TGCGCCAGCAGCTTGGGACTAAACTACGAGCAGTACTTC
TRBJ2-5 | - | TRBV7-2 | - | CASSLDLSQETQYF | TGTGCCAGCAGCTTAGATCTCTCCCAAGAGACCCAGTACTTC
TRBJ2-7 | - | TRBV9 | few | CASSVDSLSYEQYF | TGTGCCAGCAGCGTAGACTCCCTCTCCTACGAGCAGTACTTC
TRBJ1-5 | - | TRBV11-2 | - | CASSLQGDQPQHF | TGTGCCAGCAGTTTACAGGGCGATCAGCCCCAGCATTTT
TRBJ1-1 | - | TRBV4-3 | few | CASSQDKTAMNTEAFF | TGCGCCAGCAGCCAAGATAAGACAGCAATGAACACTGAAGCTTTCTTT
TRBJ1-2 | - | TRBV2 | - | CASSPGVHYGYTF | TGTGCCAGCAGTCCAGGGGTACACTATGGCTACACCTTC
TRBJ2-7 | - | TRBV10-2 | - | CASSESGGYEQYF | TGCGCCAGCAGTGAGTCTGGCGGATACGAGCAGTACTTC
TRBJ1-1 | - | TRBV6-6 | - | CASSYRGETEAFF | TGTGCCAGCAGTTATCGGGGTGAAACTGAAGCTTTCTTT
TRBJ2-1 | TRBD2 | TRBV7-2 | - | CASSLVSGAAKRNEQFF | TGTGCCAGCAGCTTAGTTAGCGGGGCAGCCAAGAGGAATGAGCAGTTCTTC
TRBJ1-5 | TRBD1 | TRBV30 | few | CAWSGTGRSQPQHF | TGTGCCTGGTCCGGGACAGGAAGAAGTCAGCCCCAGCATTTT
TRBJ2-2 | TRBD2 | TRBV5-4 | - | CASSTSGRHTGELFF | TGTGCCAGTAGTACTAGCGGGAGGCACACCGGGGAGCTGTTTTTT
TRBJ1-4 | - | TRBV29-1 | - | CSVGLNGGDEKLFF | TGCAGCGTTGGCCTTAATGGGGGGGATGAAAAACTGTTTTTT
TRBJ2-1 | - | TRBV7-2 | - | CASSLGTTSYNEQFF | TGTGCCAGCAGCTTAGGGACTACCTCCTACAATGAGCAGTTCTTC
TRBJ2-7 | - | TRBV6-5 | - | CASRETPLDEQYF | TGTGCCAGCAGGGAGACCCCGTTAGACGAGCAGTACTTC
TRBJ1-4 | - | TRBV18 | few | CASSQTGRDEKLFF | TGTGCCAGCTCACAAACAGGGAGGGATGAAAAACTGTTTTTT
TRBJ2-7 | TRBD1 | TRBV5-6 | - | CASSFYTGDLGEQYF | TGTGCCAGCAGCTTTTATACAGGGGATCTCGGGGAGCAGTACTTC
TRBJ2-7 | - | TRBV7-8 | - | CASRTGTGYSYEQYF | TGTGCCAGCAGGACCGGGACTGGCTACTCCTACGAGCAGTACTTC
TRBJ1-1 | - | TRBV28 | once | CASSLGGGHTEAFF | TGTGCCAGCAGCCTGGGAGGGGGACACACTGAAGCTTTCTTT
TRBJ1-2 | TRBD1 | TRBV18 | - | CASSPIVVTGGPWGYTF | TGTGCCAGCTCACCTATTGTGGTCACAGGGGGCCCATGGGGCTACACCTTC
TRBJ1-2 | TRBD1 | TRBV5-1 | - | CASSLEGTGDGYTF | TGCGCCAGCAGCTTGGAGGGGACAGGGGATGGCTACACCTTC
TRBJ1-3 | TRBD1 | TRBV6-1 | - | CASDLDRAGNTIYF | TGTGCCAGCGACCTGGACAGGGCTGGAAACACCATATATTTT
TRBJ1-2 | - | TRBV6-6 | - | CASSPERGGGYTF | TGTGCCAGCAGTCCGGAAAGGGGGGGTGGCTACACCTTC
TRBJ2-7 | TRBD2 | TRBV18 | - | CASSSTSGGDEQYF | TGTGCCAGCTCATCTACTAGCGGGGGGGACGAGCAGTACTTC
TRBJ1-1 | - | TRBV9 | few | CASSVEASGREAFF | TGTGCCAGCAGCGTAGAGGCGAGCGGCCGTGAAGCTTTCTTT
TRBJ2-3 | TRBD2 | TRBV9 | - | CASSKEGTSGSTDTQYF | TGTGCCAGCAGCAAAGAAGGGACTAGCGGTAGCACAGATACGCAGTATTTT
TRBJ2-1 | - | TRBV6-1 | - | CASSDLAFLTNEQFF | TGTGCCAGCAGCGACTTAGCGTTCCTGACAAATGAGCAGTTCTTC
TRBJ2-5 | - | TRBV10-2 | - | CASRTLDSQETQYF | TGCGCCAGCAGGACTCTGGACAGTCAAGAGACCCAGTACTTC
TRBJ1-2 | - | TRBV5-1 | - | CASSLGPGDYGYTF | TGCGCCAGCAGCTTGGGCCCAGGGGACTATGGCTACACCTTC
TRBJ1-5 | TRBD1 | TRBV7-2 | - | CASSFGTGTNQPQHF | TGTGCCAGCAGCTTTGGGACAGGGACAAATCAGCCCCAGCATTTT
TRBJ1-2 | - | TRBV4-3 | - | CASSQGTETYGYTF | TGCGCCAGCAGCCAAGGGACAGAGACCTATGGCTACACCTTC
TRBJ2-7 | TRBD2 | TRBV7-9 | - | CASSSTRDYQEQYF | TGTGCCAGCAGCTCAACACGGGACTACCAAGAGCAGTACTTC
TRBJ2-3 | - | TRBV11-2 | - | CASSLGQMQYF | TGTGCCAGCAGCCTTGGACAGATGCAGTATTTT
TRBJ2-1 | - | TRBV15 | - | CATSSGSVVDEQFF | TGTGCCACCAGCAGTGGTTCGGTGGTGGATGAGCAGTTCTTC
TRBJ1-1 | - | TRBV28 | - | CASSIGGAGEITEAFF | TGTGCCAGCAGTATTGGGGGGGCAGGAGAAATCACTGAAGCTTTCTTT
TRBJ1-4 | TRBD1 | TRBV6-6 | few | CASSWDRLNEKLFF | TGTGCCAGCAGCTGGGACAGGTTAAATGAAAAACTGTTTTTT
TRBJ2-6 | TRBD2 | TRBV7-2 | - | CAETRLAYSGANVLTF | TGTGCCGAAACCAGACTAGCGTACTCTGGGGCCAACGTCCTGACTTTC